The rows below give T cell receptor beta chains drawn from one sample of a study of somatic mutations in cytotoxic T cells in rheumatoid arthritis. This table comes from immunoSEQ multiplex PCR, and its TCRdb copy is limited to in-frame clones, with some not included. The sample consists of 20,000 or so clones, roughly four fifths of them appearing once. The specimen was CD8+ T cells sorted from blood. These receptors all come from an adult with rheumatoid arthritis. Each CDR3 is given with its conserved first and last residue. D genes are given only for firm matches. Clone sizes are given selectively: once, few, many, or a class where the clone is expanded.

J: TRBJ2-2; size: -; V: TRBV15; D: TRBD2; DNA: TGTGCCACCAGCCCCCAGCTGCCTAGCGGGGGCCTAAGCACCGGGGAGCTGTTTTTT; CDR3: CATSPQLPSGGLSTGELFF
J: TRBJ1-1; size: -; V: TRBV2; D: -; DNA: TGTGCCAGCAGTGAGGTGGCGGGACACCGCTCCAACACTGAAGCTTTCTTT; CDR3: CASSEVAGHRSNTEAFF
J: TRBJ2-2; size: -; V: TRBV30; D: -; DNA: TGTGCCTGGGCAATAAGGATCGGGGAGCTGTTTTTT; CDR3: CAWAIRIGELFF
J: TRBJ2-5; size: -; V: TRBV2; D: -; DNA: TGTGCCGGTAGCGGAATTAAAGAGACCCAGTACTTC; CDR3: CAGSGIKETQYF
J: TRBJ2-7; size: -; V: TRBV5-1; D: TRBD2; DNA: TGCGCCAGCAGCTTGGGCGGGAGGGACGAGCAGTACTTC; CDR3: CASSLGGRDEQYF
J: TRBJ2-2; size: -; V: TRBV13; D: -; DNA: TGTGCCAGCAGCTCTACCCTTCACAGGGCCCCCGGGGAGCTGTTTTTT; CDR3: CASSSTLHRAPGELFF
J: TRBJ2-1; size: -; V: TRBV19; D: TRBD1; DNA: TGTGCCAGTACACAGGGGGCCTACAATGAGCAGTTCTTC; CDR3: CASTQGAYNEQFF
J: TRBJ2-7; size: -; V: TRBV13; D: TRBD2; DNA: TGTGCCAGCAGCTCGGGACTAGCGGGAGGTAGATACGAGCAGTACTTC; CDR3: CASSSGLAGGRYEQYF
J: TRBJ2-1; size: -; V: TRBV7-3; D: TRBD2; DNA: TGTGCCAGCAGCTTCGGCGGGAGTCAGTACAATGAGCAGTTCTTC; CDR3: CASSFGGSQYNEQFF
J: TRBJ1-5; size: few; V: TRBV30; D: -; DNA: TGTGCCTGGGGAGGTGACACCAATCAGCCCCAGCATTTT; CDR3: CAWGGDTNQPQHF
J: TRBJ1-4; size: -; V: TRBV6-5; D: -; DNA: TGTGCCAGCAGTTACTCGGGGGACTTCCAACGTATAGCACTGTTTTTT; CDR3: CASSYSGDFQRIALFF
J: TRBJ1-4; size: -; V: TRBV6-8; D: TRBD1; DNA: TGTGCCAGCAGTTACCCCGGGACAGGGACTGCAACTAATGAAAAACTGTTTTTT; CDR3: CASSYPGTGTATNEKLFF
J: TRBJ2-7; size: -; V: TRBV27; D: -; DNA: TGTGCCAGCAGTTTATCGACAGGGAGGAACGAGCAGTACTTC; CDR3: CASSLSTGRNEQYF
J: TRBJ2-7; size: -; V: TRBV6-1; D: -; DNA: TGTGCCAGCAGTGATGGACCCTACGAGCAGTACTTC; CDR3: CASSDGPYEQYF
J: TRBJ2-1; size: -; V: TRBV2; D: -; DNA: TGTGCCAGTACAGATTCTTCCTACAATGAGCAGTTCTTC; CDR3: CASTDSSYNEQFF
J: TRBJ2-1; size: once; V: TRBV7-9; D: -; DNA: TGTGCCAGCAGCTTAATTTTGGGTACGGTGGGTGAGCAGTTCTTC; CDR3: CASSLILGTVGEQFF
J: TRBJ1-1; size: -; V: TRBV6-1; D: -; DNA: TGTGCCAGCAGTGACAGGTTCGGAAATCCTGAAGCTTTCTTT; CDR3: CASSDRFGNPEAFF
J: TRBJ2-7; size: -; V: TRBV27; D: -; DNA: TGTGCCAGCAGTACCCAAGACCAGCCCCTCTACGAGCAGTACTTC; CDR3: CASSTQDQPLYEQYF
J: TRBJ1-5; size: few; V: TRBV19; D: -; DNA: TGTGCCAGTAGTAACGGTCAGCCCCAGCATTTT; CDR3: CASSNGQPQHF
J: TRBJ1-2; size: -; V: TRBV29-1; D: TRBD1; DNA: TGCAGCGTGGATGGGACAGGGCAGGGCGGCTATGGCTACACCTTC; CDR3: CSVDGTGQGGYGYTF
J: TRBJ2-3; size: -; V: TRBV9; D: -; DNA: TGTGCCAGCAGCGTAGAGACCCCGGACACAGATACGCAGTATTTT; CDR3: CASSVETPDTDTQYF
J: TRBJ2-7; size: -; V: TRBV27; D: -; DNA: TGTGCCAGCAGTTTAGGCTACGAGCAGTACTTC; CDR3: CASSLGYEQYF
J: TRBJ1-5; size: -; V: TRBV28; D: -; DNA: TGTGCCAGCAGGGACACCCCGCGGCATCAGCCCCAGCATTTT; CDR3: CASRDTPRHQPQHF
J: TRBJ2-2; size: -; V: TRBV4-3; D: TRBD1; DNA: TGCGCCAGCAGCCAAGACCAGACAGGGGAGAGGGGGGAGCTGTTTTTT; CDR3: CASSQDQTGERGELFF
J: TRBJ2-7; size: -; V: TRBV7-9; D: TRBD1; DNA: TGTGCCAGTGAGGACAGGGGGGGGACCTACGAGCAGTACTTC; CDR3: CASEDRGGTYEQYF
J: TRBJ2-7; size: -; V: TRBV7-9; D: -; DNA: TGTGCCAGTCAAAACAGCTCCTACGAGCAGTACTTC; CDR3: CASQNSSYEQYF
J: TRBJ2-7; size: -; V: TRBV5-1; D: -; DNA: TGCGCCAGCAGCTTGCGGCAGGGGAGCTCCTACGAGCAGTACTTC; CDR3: CASSLRQGSSYEQYF
J: TRBJ2-2; size: -; V: TRBV21-1; D: -; DNA: TGTGCCAGCACCGTGGAAGAGGGGACCCACTCCACCGGGGAGCTGTTTTTT; CDR3: CASTVEEGTHSTGELFF
J: TRBJ2-5; size: once; V: TRBV11-1; D: -; DNA: TGTGCCAGCAGCTTAGTCAGTAGAGTCCAAGAGACCCAGTACTTC; CDR3: CASSLVSRVQETQYF
J: TRBJ1-1; size: -; V: TRBV5-5; D: -; DNA: TGTGCCAGCAGCTTGGATCTCGGGGGCTCAGCTTTCTTT; CDR3: CASSLDLGGSAFF
J: TRBJ2-1; size: -; V: TRBV19; D: TRBD2; DNA: TGTGCCAGTAGTATTCTATTATCGGGTCTAGCGGGAGCTAGGGAGCAGTTCTTC; CDR3: CASSILLSGLAGAREQFF
J: TRBJ1-2; size: -; V: TRBV7-9; D: -; DNA: TGTGCCAGCAGCTTAGCGGTGGGGTACTACACCTTC; CDR3: CASSLAVGYYTF
J: TRBJ2-5; size: -; V: TRBV2; D: TRBD1; DNA: TGTGCCAGCGGAGGACAGGGGGCGAGGGCTCAAGAGACCCAGTACTTC; CDR3: CASGGQGARAQETQYF
J: TRBJ2-5; size: -; V: TRBV5-4; D: TRBD1; DNA: TGTGCCAGCAGCTTGTGGCAGGGGGCTGGGGAGACCCAGTACTTC; CDR3: CASSLWQGAGETQYF
J: TRBJ2-4; size: -; V: TRBV28; D: -; DNA: TGTGCCAGCAGTTCCCAGCTTACCAAAAACATTCAGTACTTC; CDR3: CASSSQLTKNIQYF
J: TRBJ2-5; size: -; V: TRBV7-2; D: TRBD2; DNA: TGTGCCAGCAGCTTAGTAGCGGGGGAGACCCAAGAGACCCAGTACTTC; CDR3: CASSLVAGETQETQYF
J: TRBJ2-1; size: once; V: TRBV5-5; D: -; DNA: TGTGCCAGCAGCCCCCACGGTAACAATGAGCAGTTCTTC; CDR3: CASSPHGNNEQFF
J: TRBJ2-5; size: -; V: TRBV4-3; D: TRBD2; DNA: TGCGCCAGCAGCCAAGATTCTAGCGGGGGGCTATCTTCCCAAGAGACCCAGTACTTC; CDR3: CASSQDSSGGLSSQETQYF
J: TRBJ2-1; size: -; V: TRBV11-2; D: TRBD2; DNA: TGTGCCAGCAGCCCTGGATATAGCGGGAGAGCGCACAATGAGCAGTTCTTC; CDR3: CASSPGYSGRAHNEQFF
J: TRBJ2-7; size: -; V: TRBV5-1; D: TRBD2; DNA: TGCGCCAGCAGTCTCCCCTCTAGCGGCCGGGAGCAGTACTTC; CDR3: CASSLPSSGREQYF
J: TRBJ2-1; size: -; V: TRBV5-1; D: -; DNA: TGCGCCAGCTTGGGGGAAACCTACAATGAGCAGTTCTTC; CDR3: CASLGETYNEQFF
J: TRBJ2-6; size: -; V: TRBV9; D: TRBD2; DNA: TGTGCCAGCAGCGCTTCTGGACTAGCGATCTCTGGGGCCAACGTCCTGACTTTC; CDR3: CASSASGLAISGANVLTF
J: TRBJ2-7; size: -; V: TRBV19; D: TRBD2; DNA: TGTGCCAGTAGTGCAACAACCGGGACTAGCGTTAGCTACGAGCAGTACTTC; CDR3: CASSATTGTSVSYEQYF
J: TRBJ1-4; size: -; V: TRBV7-9; D: -; DNA: TGTGCCAGCAGCCACGGGCTTGAAAAACTGTTTTTT; CDR3: CASSHGLEKLFF
J: TRBJ2-7; size: -; V: TRBV9; D: -; DNA: TGTGCCAGCAGCGTTTCATCAAGCTCCTACGAGCAGTACTTC; CDR3: CASSVSSSSYEQYF
J: TRBJ2-1; size: -; V: TRBV9; D: -; DNA: TGTGCCAGCAGCCCCGGGGAGGGGGCCTACAATGAGCAGTTCTTC; CDR3: CASSPGEGAYNEQFF
J: TRBJ1-1; size: -; V: TRBV7-2; D: TRBD1; DNA: TGTGCCAGCAGCCCCCAGGGGGCAGGCACTGAAGCTTTCTTT; CDR3: CASSPQGAGTEAFF